This T cell receptor beta chain was documented in a study of blood T cell repertoires in COVID-19 (dated by TCRdb to about 2020). General notes on the study: Samples from collaborators originated in the United States, Italy and Spain and spanned both the acute and convalescent phases of COVID-19. The prospective study material was composed of cDNA or gDNA derived from T cells, B-cell-depleted T cells, or PBMCs. Deeply sampled blood TCRbeta repertoires from subjects exposed to, actively infected with, or recovered from COVID-19 were included in the dataset. The repertoires were released in a freely available public database meant as a resource for research on the immune response to SARS-CoV-2. The samples were drawn from the first 160 participants of the ongoing ImmuneRACE study and from 950 to 1,500 subjects provided by 6 global collaborators. Nearly every sample came with metadata listing a de-identified subject ID, COVID-19 status, age in years and sex. HLA class I and class II types, where available, came from metadata supplied by the sample provider rather than from assay-based typing.

Broad study findings and their caveats: How much clinical and demographic metadata was included differed by source and by participant, and the metadata was provided uncurated.

In the prospective study, participants were roughly 18 to 90 years old, resided in 24 geographic areas of the United States, and were enrolled through a virtual design. In the prospective study, participants were assigned to cohorts based on the clinical history participants reported in a screening survey and a study questionnaire. In the prospective study, whole blood, serum and a nasopharyngeal or oropharyngeal swab were collected from each participant by mobile phlebotomists. Over a roughly 2-month period, participants in the prospective study had the option of providing additional blood draws and questionnaires. Prospective study blood samples were shipped either frozen or at room temperature before DNA extraction. TCRbeta CDR3 regions were amplified from genomic DNA by means of the immunoSEQ Assay, a bias-controlled multiplex PCR. On the study's bioinformatics: Within the assay, amplification of reference gene primers was used to estimate how many nucleated cells each sample contained. To quantify the absolute abundance of each unique TCRbeta CDR3 rearrangement, sequence reads were collapsed and filtered. Productive Simpson clonality was computed per sample as the square root of Simpson's diversity index over productive rearrangements. The table was pulled from immuneACCESS by TCRdb, which kept in-frame rearrangements only. Such tables lose some clones; where checked, under half of the loss comes from unresolved V genes, and the rest has no known cause. V, J and clone size reflect that table, while D and trimming were determined from the DNA. Recorded for this sample are 200,000 or so clones; nearly 90% of them occurred a single time. The ten largest clones represent 2% to 2.5% of the sample.

Including the terminal cysteine and phenylalanine, the CDR3 comprises 15 residues. Left in the record is the CDR3 DNA by itself, 45 bases read in frame from the first base. V has 1 base trimmed and J has 8 bases trimmed; junction bases matching no gene number 3. CDR1 and CDR2, looked up from the germline V gene (reference sequence), are LNHNV and YYDKDF. Concerning this clone itself: Its antigen is unknown. Per-nucleotide qualities are absent, and no much larger clonotype sits a single base away.

Sequenced: PBMCs or T cells enriched from blood (not recorded which). This clonotype was sampled from a woman in her forties with acute COVID-19. The chain is assembled from TRBV15 and TRBJ2-1, with 12 bases in between that match TRBD2. The CDR3 region has the sequence CATSRASGGADEQFF. The nucleotide sequence reads TGTGCCACCAGCAGAGCTAGCGGGGGGGCGGATGAGCAGTTCTTC.